The present TCR beta chain was sequenced within a study of T cells in Graves' hyperthyroidism and ophthalmopathy. The germline V and J ends were trimmed by 8 bases and 1 base, with 10 bases remaining between them. The CDR3 runs 13 residues. Amplification of TCR beta CDR3 regions was performed using RNA transcripts as template. HTBI primers were used for first-round RT-PCR of the TCR CDR3. MiXCR, run by TCRdb on the multiplex PCR reads, gives a single entry per CDR3 protein. This sample has about 290,000 distinct CDR3 sequences, with about 17% found just once. This TCR derives from a woman aged 60 to 75 with Graves' ophthalmopathy. This chain links TRBV12-3 or TRBV12-4 with TRBJ2-3, with D perhaps TRBD2 (6 bases). Sample: blood. The CDR3 sequence: CASWGEGTDTQYF. The DNA of the CDR3 is TGTGCCAGCTGGGGGGAGGGCACAGATACGCAGTATTTT.